A single sample gave rise to the 25 T cell receptor beta chains below, sequenced in a study of prognosis after radiotherapy for stage I lung cancer. Amplification of TCR beta CDR3 from genomic DNA used two-round multiplex PCR. Primers were specific to each TRBV and TRBJ gene in first-round PCR. MiXCR, run by TCRdb on the multiplex PCR reads, gives a single entry per CDR3 protein. The sample includes more than 20,000 distinct CDR3 sequences, more than 40% of them seen just once. The sample consisted of PBMCs, taken before or after stereotactic body radiation therapy (not recorded which). Receptors were obtained from a donor at least 50 years old with non-small cell lung cancer.

As for this clonotype: A much larger clone differs by one base, so this may be a read error. The chain links TRBV5-6 to TRBJ2-3; the match to TRBD2 covers 9 bases. The CDR3 covers 16 residues. Trimming at V came to 6 bases and at J to 7 bases, leaving 15 bases not matched to a gene. The germline gives CDR1 SGHDT, CDR2 YYEEEE. CDR3 in DNA: TGTGCCAGCAATCGACGAGGGACTAGCAATTCATATACGCAGTATTTT. Its protein is CASNRRGTSNSYTQYF.

The chain couples TRBV5-1 to TRBJ2-1; 9 positions match TRBD2. V dropped 4 bases and J dropped 1; count of bases not matched to a gene: 6. Per the germline V gene, CDR1 is SGHRS and CDR2 is YFSETQ. The CDR3 is 16 residues long. The CDR3 spells CASSGMGLASYNEQFF. Written as DNA, the CDR3 is TGCGCCAGCAGCGGAATGGGACTAGCTTCCTACAATGAGCAGTTCTTC.

J is TRBJ2-7 and V is TRBV5-6; D is undetermined. V was clipped by 0 bases and J by 2 bases, with 9 bases between them. The CDR3 runs to 14 residues. Germline values: CDR1 SGHDT, CDR2 YYEEEE. CDR3 in DNA: TGTGCCAGCAGCTTGGATGGAGATGCCTACGAGCAGTACTTC. This translates into CASSLDGDAYEQYF.

This clonotype was seen many times. The chain is built from TRBV9 and TRBJ2-7; the match to TRBD1 covers 7 bases. Trimming cost V 0 bases and J 3 bases; bases outside gene matches: 6. Germline values: CDR1 SGDLS, CDR2 YYNGEE. This CDR3 is 15 amino acids long. CDR3 region: CASSVGVGGIYEQYF. CDR3 DNA: TGTGCCAGCAGCGTAGGGGTAGGGGGCATCTACGAGCAGTACTTC.

This clonotype was observed at least ten times. V usage is TRBV7-8 and J usage is TRBJ2-7; 9 bases are a match to TRBD1. Looked up from germline, CDR1 is SGHVS and CDR2 is FQNEAQ. This CDR3 spans 16 amino acids. The ends lost 0 bases at V and 5 bases at J; junction bases unmatched: 8. DNA of the CDR3: TGTGCCAGCAGCTTAGCGCGTACAGGGGGCTTGGACGAGCAGTACTTC. It translates to CASSLARTGGLDEQYF.

Points on this clonotype: The junction does not match germline at one end; this may be a read error. V is TRBV15 and J is TRBJ2-2, with D maybe TRBD2 (5 bases). Germline assignment: CDR1 LNHNV and CDR2 YYDKDF (reference sequence). CDR3 size: 13 residues. The CDR3 region has the DNA TGTGCCACCAGCAGCCACCGCACCGGGGAGCTTTTTTTT. Translated, it gives CATSSHRTGELFF.

A word on this clonotype: A far larger clone lies a single base away; this is likely a read error. This sequence joins TRBV6-2 or TRBV6-3 and TRBJ2-1; D may be TRBD1 or TRBD2 (5 bases each). The CDR3 has 12 amino acids. V dropped 5 bases and J dropped 10 bases, with 12 bases sitting between them. Per the germline V gene, CDR1 is MNHEY and CDR2 is SVGEGT. CDR3 DNA: TGTGCCAGCAGTCGGGACCACCTGGAGCAGTTCTTC. Translating gives CASSRDHLEQFF.

V and J are TRBV20-1 and TRBJ2-7; D is unresolved. The V gene lost 2 bases and the J gene lost 2 bases, with 16 bases spanning the gap. Germline CDR1 is DFQATT and CDR2 is SNEGSKA (reference sequence). The CDR3 spans 15 residues. This chain's CDR3 is CSARPPGNKPYEQYF. CDR3 nucleotides: TGCAGTGCTAGACCCCCCGGAAATAAACCCTACGAGCAGTACTTC.

The sample holds many counts of this clonotype. The chain recombines TRBV5-1 with TRBJ2-3, with 9 bases lining up with TRBD2. Unmatched junction bases numbered 10, after V lost 0 bases and J lost 5 bases. The germline V gene has CDR1 SGHRS and CDR2 YFSETQ. The CDR3 has 17 amino acids. The CDR3, as DNA: TGCGCCAGCAGCTTGGCCCGAGTTAGCGGGGGTAGAGATACGCAGTATTTT. Its translation: CASSLARVSGGRDTQYF.

This clonotype was seen many times. This sequence joins TRBV2 and TRBJ2-7, with 10 bases aligning to TRBD1. The trim removed 6 bases at V and 3 bases at J, leaving 5 bases unmatched. The CDR3 is made up of 14 amino acids. In germline, CDR1 is SNHLY, CDR2 FYNNEI. Here the CDR3 reads CASRDRGSLYEQYF. The CDR3 region has the DNA TGTGCCAGCAGGGACAGGGGGAGTCTCTACGAGCAGTACTTC.

The CDR3 sequence is CASSFSGGINEQFF. The DNA for the CDR3 is TGTGCCAGCAGCTTTAGCGGGGGGATCAATGAGCAGTTCTTC. The chain joins TRBV7-3 to TRBJ2-1, with 10 nucleotides matching TRBD2. J gave up 6 bases and V 3 bases, and 2 bases lay outside the gene matches. Germline values: CDR1 SGHTA, CDR2 FQGTGA. CDR3 length: 14 amino acids.

To note about this clonotype: A far bigger clonotype differs at one base, so this is likely a read error. The chain combines TRBV6-4 with TRBJ2-7; no reliable D call. Germline CDR1 reads MRHNA; CDR2 reads SNTAGT. This CDR3 comprises 11 residues. The CDR3: CASSARYERYF. The DNA of the CDR3 is TGTGCCAGCAGCGCCCGTTACGAGCGGTACTTC.

This clonotype occurred many times. The V gene is TRBV10-3, the J gene TRBJ2-3, with D tentatively TRBD1 or TRBD2 (6 bases each). This CDR3 has 14 amino acids. Germline V gene sequence: CDR1 ENHRY, CDR2 SYGVKD. Trimming cost V 6 bases and J 5 bases, with 15 bases left between them. This CDR3 is CAISSGAGGDTQYF. The CDR3 DNA follows: TGTGCCATCAGCTCAGGGGCCGGGGGAGATACGCAGTATTTT.

This clonotype is deemed medium-sized. J is TRBJ2-7 and V is TRBV6-4; 10 bases are a match to TRBD1. After removal of 5 bases from V and 7 bases from J, the junction contained 8 bases not matched to a gene. The CDR3 consists of 14 residues. Germline CDR1 MRHNA, CDR2 SNTAGT. CDR3 loop: CASSTAGTGEEQYF. The DNA for the CDR3 is TGTGCCAGCAGTACCGCCGGGACAGGGGAAGAGCAGTACTTC.

The chain combines TRBV18 with TRBJ2-5; D is possibly TRBD1 (6 bases). Germline V gene lookup returns CDR1 KGHSH and CDR2 LQKENI. The CDR3 sequence is 15 residues long. The V and J ends lost 3 bases and 2 bases respectively, with 13 bases between them. CDR3 nucleotides: TGTGCCAGCTCACCGCCTCGGGACAAGCAAGAGACCCAGTACTTC. Protein sequence: CASSPPRDKQETQYF.

This chain uses TRBV27 with TRBJ2-2; 10 bases fit TRBD1. Germline V gene data show CDR1 as MNHEY and CDR2 as SMNVEV (reference sequence). Trimming took 7 bases from V and 5 from J; bases not matched to a gene: 10. The CDR3 runs to 16 residues. The CDR3 loop is CASTLGQGPETGELFF. In DNA form, the CDR3 reads TGTGCCAGCACCCTGGGACAGGGGCCGGAGACCGGGGAGCTGTTTTTT.

The chain recombines TRBV27 with TRBJ2-5; 8 bases line up with TRBD2. With 3 bases clipped from V and 0 bases from J, the junction kept 3 bases outside the gene matches. This CDR3 spans 15 amino acids. Germline CDR1 MNHEY, CDR2 SMNVEV (reference sequence). CDR3 in DNA: TGTGCCAGCAGTTTTGTAGCGGGGTACCAAGAGACCCAGTACTTC. This translates into CASSFVAGYQETQYF.

V gene TRBV5-1 combines with J gene TRBJ1-2; D ambiguous. This CDR3 has 15 amino acids. Trimming pared 4 bases from V and 6 bases from J, leaving 19 bases between. Germline-derived CDR1 and CDR2 are SGHRS and YFSETQ. CDR3 bases: TGCGCCAGCAGCCCCGGGCGGTTGGGAATCGATGGCTACACCTTC. Amino acid sequence: CASSPGRLGIDGYTF.

Ten or more counts support this clonotype. The chain is built from TRBV2 and TRBJ2-3; TRBD2 matches 10 bases. Germline V gives CDR1 SNHLY, CDR2 FYNNEI. The V segment lost 6 bases and the J segment 1 base; nucleotides outside the gene matches: 1. CDR3 size: 14 residues. This CDR3 reads CASRLAGGTDTQYF. The CDR3 nucleotides read TGTGCCAGCAGGCTAGCGGGAGGCACAGATACGCAGTATTTT.

The chain couples TRBV7-9 to TRBJ1-3, with a possible D match to TRBD1 (5 bases). CDR3 size: 16 residues. CDR1 is SEHNR and CDR2 is FQNEAQ in the germline V gene (reference sequence). The ends were cut back, 3 bases at V and 2 bases at J, with 14 bases in the middle. DNA of the CDR3: TGTGCCAGCAGCTTTAAAATGGGGGGAGCTGGAAACACCATATATTTT. Its protein is CASSFKMGGAGNTIYF.

This clonotype has ten or more counts. V gene TRBV4-1 combines with J gene TRBJ1-5; D call uncertain. CDR1 and CDR2 (germline): MGHRA, YSYEKL. Trimming cost V 1 base and J 6 bases, with 7 bases left between them. The CDR3 is 13 residues long. The CDR3 sequence: CASSQGLVQPQHF. CDR3 coding DNA: TGCGCCAGCAGCCAAGGACTTGTTCAGCCCCAGCATTTT.

This chain uses TRBV6-1 with TRBJ1-2, with 7 positions matching TRBD1. Germline V gene sequence: CDR1 MNHNS, CDR2 SASEGT. V was clipped by 8 bases and J by 5 bases; unmatched bases: 17. The CDR3 runs to 16 residues. The CDR3 region is CASSGGRGWTSYGYTF. For the CDR3, the DNA is TGTGCCAGCTCTGGGGGCAGGGGGTGGACTAGTTATGGCTACACCTTC.

The V call is TRBV30, the J call TRBJ1-2, with TRBD1 matching 7 bases. The CDR3 totals 14 residues. With 1 base clipped from V and 2 bases from J, the junction kept 4 bases outside the gene matches. Germline CDR1 and CDR2: GTSNPN and SVGIG (reference sequence). This CDR3 is CAWSDRTGNYGYTF. The CDR3 region has the DNA TGTGCCTGGAGTGATCGGACAGGCAACTATGGCTACACCTTC.

Concerning this clonotype itself: The CDR3 end shows no conserved phenylalanine or tryptophan, and so a read error is likely. The J gene is TRBJ2-3, the V gene TRBV6-1, with D perhaps matching TRBD1 or TRBD2 (5 bases each). V lost 6 bases and J lost 2, with 12 bases in between. The CDR3 contains 14 residues. Per the germline V gene, CDR1 is MNHNS and CDR2 is SASEGT. CDR3 DNA: TGTGCCAGCAGCCGGGACCGCCTCACAGATACGCAGTATCTT. It codes for CASSRDRLTDTQYL.

There are many counts of this clonotype. This rearrangement joins TRBV20-1 to TRBJ2-5, with unresolved D. Between the trimmed V and J ends, which lost 5 bases and 5 bases, there was a span of 12 bases. The CDR3 spans 12 residues. Germline V CDR1 and CDR2: DFQATT, SNEGSKA (reference sequence). The CDR3 here is CSAQLIGETQYF. In DNA form, the CDR3 reads TGCAGTGCTCAACTAATCGGCGAGACCCAGTACTTC.